Each of the 14 T cell receptor beta chains below was sequenced from the same sample in a study of T cells in tumors after PD-1 blockade. Assay used: immunoSEQ multiplex PCR; TCRdb lists only in-frame clones, some missing. The data hold more than 6,500 clones, with around 69% observed a single time. Sample: tumor tissue, taken after anti-PD-1 treatment. The receptors were gathered from a human donor with basal cell carcinoma.

V and J are TRBV1 and TRBJ2-2; the listed D gene, TRBD2, was not tested against the DNA. TRBV1 is termed a pseudogene. This CDR3 region has 15 residues. The CDR3 is CTSSQGYANTGELFF. The CDR3 DNA is TGCACCAGCAGCCAAGGTTATGCGAACACCGGGGAGCTGTTTTTT.

This clone was recorded once. This sequence joins TRBV11-3 and TRBJ2-3; perhaps TRBD2 as D (6 bases). V was cut by 1 base and J by 2 bases, with 10 bases left in between. CDR1 SGHNT and CDR2 YENEEA come from the germline V gene. This CDR3 is built from 15 residues. The CDR3 spells CASSLGRTTTDTQYF. CDR3 nucleotide sequence: TGTGCCAGCAGCTTAGGAAGGACTACCACAGATACGCAGTATTTT.

The V gene is TRBV12-3 or TRBV12-4, the J gene TRBJ2-4; D remains ambiguous. This CDR3 region has 12 residues. V shed 8 bases and J shed 5 bases, with 10 bases lying between them. The CDR3 spells CASGVGQNIQYF. CDR3 nucleotide sequence: TGTGCCAGCGGGGTGGGTCAAAACATTCAGTACTTC.

V and J are TRBV10-3 and TRBJ1-4; D perhaps matches TRBD1 (6 bases). The CDR3 has 17 amino acids. V shed 4 bases and J shed 0 bases, with 15 bases lying between them. Per germline, CDR1 ENHRY and CDR2 SYGVKD. The CDR3, as DNA: TGTGCCATCAGTGGGGAGAGGGACACTTCAACTAATGAAAAACTGTTTTTT. Residues: CAISGERDTSTNEKLFF.

This clone turned up a few times. The gene calls are TRBV25-1 and TRBJ1-2, with 7 bases that match TRBD1. The CDR3 sequence is 18 residues long. From germline, CDR1 is MGHDK and CDR2 SYGVNS. V lost 1 base, J lost 2 bases, and 13 bases stayed unmatched. The chain's CDR3 is CASSEFTPTGRGNYGYTF. CDR3 bases: TGTGCCAGCAGTGAATTTACGCCAACTGGCAGGGGGAACTATGGCTACACCTTC.

The chain has TRBV11-1 and TRBJ2-1; 8 bases are a match to TRBD2. Trimming removed 8 bases from V and 8 bases from J; junction bases left unmatched: 11. Germline V lookup: CDR1 SGHAT, CDR2 FQDESV (reference sequence). The CDR3 runs 14 residues. CDR3 region: CASGAGAGGDEQFF. The CDR3, as DNA: TGTGCCAGCGGCGCGGGGGCGGGAGGCGATGAGCAGTTCTTC.

This sequence joins TRBV28 and TRBJ2-7; 7 nucleotides match TRBD1. The CDR3 contains 15 residues. Trimming at V came to 7 bases and at J to 4 bases, leaving 13 bases not matched to a gene. Germline V gene lookup returns CDR1 MDHEN and CDR2 SYDVKM. CDR3 amino acids: CASTTRTGGVYEQYF. In DNA form, the CDR3 reads TGTGCCAGCACTACCCGGACAGGTGGGGTTTACGAGCAGTACTTC.

In this sample, this clone turned up a few times. The chain combines TRBV27 with TRBJ2-7; D gene unclear. V lost 5 bases and J 0 bases, leaving 14 bases between the germline ends. CDR1 is MNHEY and CDR2 is SMNVEV in the germline V gene (reference sequence). This CDR3 comprises 15 residues. The CDR3 bases are TGTGCCAGCAGTGTGAGCTGGTCTAGCTCCTACGAGCAGTACTTC. It encodes CASSVSWSSSYEQYF.

In its sample, this clone was seen a few times. This sequence joins TRBV6-6 and TRBJ1-2, with D perhaps TRBD1 (5 bases). Trimming took 7 bases from V and 5 from J, leaving 14 bases between them. The CDR3 extends over 13 amino acids. In germline, CDR1 is MNHNY, CDR2 SVGAGI (reference sequence). The CDR3 DNA reads as TGTGCCAGCACCCCGGACACGAATTATGGCTACACCTTC. Amino acids: CASTPDTNYGYTF.

V gene TRBV28 combines with J gene TRBJ1-1; 11 nucleotides match TRBD1. CDR1 and CDR2 from the germline V gene are MDHEN and SYDVKM. Trimming cost V 5 bases and J 3 bases; bases outside gene matches: 5. The CDR3 contains 15 residues. This CDR3 reads CASSRTGGRDTEAFF. The CDR3 nucleotides read TGTGCCAGCAGTCGGACAGGGGGCCGGGACACTGAAGCTTTCTTT.

This clone is large (0.1 to 1%) within its sample. This chain uses TRBV9 with TRBJ1-1; D perhaps matches TRBD1 (5 bases). The germline V gene has CDR1 SGDLS and CDR2 YYNGEE. Trimming removed 0 bases at V and 1 base at J, with 10 bases between. The length of the CDR3 is 15 residues. CDR3 sequence reads: CASSVGPGGNTEAFF. CDR3 bases: TGTGCCAGCAGCGTAGGGCCCGGGGGGAACACTGAAGCTTTCTTT.

This chain joins TRBV5-1 and TRBJ2-7, with TRBD1 matching over 11 bases. The CDR3 has 15 residues. Germline assignment: CDR1 SGHRS and CDR2 YFSETQ. Trimming cost V 3 bases and J 3 bases; bases outside gene matches: 5. CDR3 nucleotides: TGCGCCAGCAGCTGGGGACAGGGGGTCAACTACGAGCAGTACTTC. Protein sequence: CASSWGQGVNYEQYF.

The chain has TRBV7-6 and TRBJ2-6, with no clear D. Between the trimmed V and J ends, which lost 5 bases and 0 bases, there was a span of 20 bases. This CDR3 spans 19 amino acids. In germline, CDR1 is SGHVS, CDR2 FNYEAQ. The CDR3 protein is CASSARASRVTSGANVLTF. The DNA of the CDR3 is TGTGCCAGCAGCGCCCGGGCCTCTAGAGTCACCTCTGGGGCCAACGTCCTGACTTTC.

The gene calls are TRBV2 and TRBJ2-1; 9 positions agree with TRBD1. CDR1 SNHLY and CDR2 FYNNEI come from the germline V gene. Trimming cost V 8 bases and J 4 bases; bases outside gene matches: 6. The CDR3 totals 14 residues. This CDR3 is CASGGTGPYNEQFF. The CDR3 bases are TGTGCCAGCGGGGGGACAGGGCCATACAATGAGCAGTTCTTC.